This T cell receptor beta chain was profiled in a study of blood T cell repertoires in COVID-19. Looking at the study overall: Collection of acute and convalescent COVID-19 samples took place in the United States, Italy and Spain. PBMCs, B-cell-depleted T cells, or T cells were the source of the cDNA or gDNA that made up the material.

As processed by the authors: By means of reference gene primer amplification, nucleated cell counts were estimated. This table comes from immunoSEQ multiplex PCR, and its TCRdb copy is limited to in-frame clones, with some not included. V, J and clone size are taken as reported in that table, and D and trimming were inferred from the DNA itself. The sample lists some 340,000 clones, 65% to 85% occurring once. Deletions cut 6 bases from V and 4 bases from J, with 7 bases between. Looked up from germline, CDR1 is MDHEN and CDR2 is SYDVKM. CDR3 length: 12 amino acids. Sample: peripheral blood. The source is a man aged 25-40 years with active or convalescent COVID-19. The J gene is TRBJ1-5, the V gene TRBV28; D is unclear. CDR3 sequence (DNA): TGTGCCAGCAGAAACAATAATCAGCCCCAGCATTTT. Translating it yields CASRNNNQPQHF.